A single sample gave rise to the 11 T cell receptor beta chains below, sequenced in a study of cytomegalovirus exposure and HLA in healthy donors. PCR primers comprised 60 Vbeta and 13 Jbeta primers. Sequencing used immunoSEQ multiplex PCR; TCRdb keeps in-frame clones, though not all of them. The data contain 150,000 to 200,000 clones, 70% to 90% of them singletons. Sequenced input: PBMCs. All receptors come from a man between 18 and 29 years old in good health and CMV-seropositive.

The V and J genes are TRBV6-5 and TRBJ2-7; a possible D gene is TRBD1 (7 bases). Germline assignment: CDR1 MNHEY and CDR2 SVGAGI. This CDR3 is 15 amino acids long. The V end lost 5 bases, the J end lost 8 bases, and 22 bases lay between the germline ends. The CDR3 DNA sequence: TGTGCCAGCAGTGCATCGACAGGGACTTATAGTAAGCAGTACTTC. Translating gives CASSASTGTYSKQYF.

J is TRBJ2-7 and V is TRBV7-3; D perhaps matches TRBD2 (5 bases). Germline V gene lookup returns CDR1 SGHTA and CDR2 FQGTGA. V shed 5 bases and J shed 2 bases, with 16 bases lying between them. The length of the CDR3 is 15 residues. CDR3 nucleotide sequence: TGTGCCAGCAGCCCTGAGGGCGGTTTCGCCTACGAGCAGTACTTC. This encodes CASSPEGGFAYEQYF.

The rearrangement links TRBV27 to TRBJ2-7, with D possibly being TRBD2 (7 bases). Germline CDR1 and CDR2: MNHEY and SMNVEV (reference sequence). The CDR3 contains 13 residues. Trimming stripped 6 bases from V and 3 bases from J, with 12 bases between. CDR3 DNA sequence: TGTGCCAGCAGCGCGAGGGGGGGCTACGAGCAGTACTTC. Translated: CASSARGGYEQYF.

The chain couples TRBV11-2 to TRBJ1-6; 7 bases are a match to TRBD1. The germline gives CDR1 SGHAT, CDR2 FQNNGV. Trimming cost V 4 bases and J 6 bases; bases outside gene matches: 9. The CDR3 length is 16 residues. This CDR3 reads CASSSPTGVGNSPLHF. For the CDR3, the DNA is TGTGCCAGCAGCTCACCAACAGGGGTCGGTAATTCACCCCTCCACTTT. Using reference TRBV11-2 and TRBJ1-6 for the parts outside the CDR3, the full variable domain is EAGVAQSPRYKIIEKRQSVAFWCNPISGHATLYWYQQILGQGPKLLIQFQNNGVVDDSQLPKDRFSAERLKGVDSTLKIQPAKLEDSAVYLCASSSPTGVGNSPLHFGNGTRLTVT.

The gene calls are TRBV4-3 and TRBJ2-3, with 12 nucleotides matching TRBD2. Trimming cost V 0 bases and J 4 bases; bases outside gene matches: 8. The CDR3 runs 18 residues. The germline V gene has CDR1 LGHNA and CDR2 YSLEER. CDR3 DNA: TGCGCCAGCAGCCAAGAGGCTAGCGGGGGGGCCAGGTCAGATACGCAGTATTTT. It yields the protein CASSQEASGGARSDTQYF.

The rearrangement uses TRBV7-2 and TRBJ2-3; 7 bases are a match to TRBD2. The CDR3 is 17 amino acids. V trimming: 4 bases; J trimming: 0 bases; junction bases outside the gene matches: 10. Germline V gene sequence: CDR1 SGHTA, CDR2 FQGNSA. The CDR3 here is CASSSGLASGSTDTQYF. CDR3 coding DNA: TGTGCCAGCAGCTCAGGCCTGGCTAGCGGTAGCACAGATACGCAGTATTTT.

This chain connects TRBV4-3 to TRBJ2-1; 8 bases are shared with TRBD1. This CDR3 spans 16 amino acids. Germline-derived CDR1 and CDR2 are LGHNA and YSLEER. J gave up 4 bases and V 0 bases, and 5 bases lay outside the gene matches. This CDR3 reads CASSQDRRGRYNEQFF. CDR3 nucleotides: TGCGCCAGCAGCCAAGATCGCAGGGGGCGATACAATGAGCAGTTCTTC.

This rearrangement joins TRBV29-1 to TRBJ1-1, with no clear D. The germline V and J ends were trimmed by 8 bases and 0 bases, with 10 bases remaining between them. The V gene's germline CDR1 is SQVTM and CDR2 ANQGSEA. This CDR3 contains 12 residues. CDR3 amino acids: CSPLSLNTEAFF. In DNA, the CDR3 is TGCAGCCCCTTGTCCCTGAACACTGAAGCTTTCTTT.

A word on this clone: This CDR3 is also generated by other DNA sequences in the sample. The gene calls are TRBV4-3 and TRBJ1-4; 9 bases map to TRBD1. With V trimmed by 3 bases and J by 4 bases, 3 bases remained unmatched. The CDR3 is 15 residues long. Germline V gives CDR1 LGHNA, CDR2 YSLEER. The CDR3 is CASSQEGQGNEKLFF. The CDR3 DNA is TGCGCCAGCAGCCAGGAGGGACAGGGTAATGAAAAACTGTTTTTT.

J is TRBJ1-2 and V is TRBV4-1; 7 bases agree with TRBD1. Germline V gene data show CDR1 as MGHRA and CDR2 as YSYEKL. There are 14 residues in the CDR3. Trimming cost V 6 bases and J 8 bases; bases outside gene matches: 12. The CDR3 DNA follows: TGCGCCAGCAGGCCCGGATTTCAGGGGGACGGCTACACCTTC. Protein product: CASRPGFQGDGYTF.

A remark on this clone: The sample holds other DNA sequences that translate to the same CDR3. The gene calls are TRBV20-1 and TRBJ2-1, with D perhaps matching TRBD2 (6 bases). This CDR3 region has 11 residues. Between the trimmed V and J ends, which lost 3 bases and 7 bases, there was a span of 7 bases. Germline V CDR1 and CDR2: DFQATT, SNEGSKA (reference sequence). The CDR3 loop is CSARAGNEQFF. The CDR3 DNA reads as TGCAGTGCTAGGGCGGGAAATGAGCAGTTCTTC.